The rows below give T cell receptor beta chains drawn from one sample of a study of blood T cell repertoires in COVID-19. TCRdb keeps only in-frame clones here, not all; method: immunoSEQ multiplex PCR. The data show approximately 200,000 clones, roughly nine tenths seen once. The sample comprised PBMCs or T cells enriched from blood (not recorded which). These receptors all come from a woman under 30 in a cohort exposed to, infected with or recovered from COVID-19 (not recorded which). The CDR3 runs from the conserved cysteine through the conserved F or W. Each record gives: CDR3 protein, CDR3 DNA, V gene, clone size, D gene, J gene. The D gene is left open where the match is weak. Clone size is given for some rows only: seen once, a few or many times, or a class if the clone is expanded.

CASSLEWGRPGSYEQYF | TGTGCCAGCAGCTTGGAGTGGGGCCGACCCGGATCCTACGAGCAGTACTTC | TRBV5-6 | . | . | TRBJ2-7
CASSFAGLEAFF | TGTGCCAGCAGTTTTGCAGGGCTTGAAGCTTTCTTT | TRBV28 | . | . | TRBJ1-1
CASSQVGGSEAFF | TGTGCCAGCAGCCAAGTAGGGGGCTCTGAAGCTTTCTTT | TRBV3-1/TRBV3-2 | . | TRBD1 | TRBJ1-1
CASAAADSYNEQFF | TGCGCCAGCGCGGCAGCGGACTCCTACAATGAGCAGTTCTTC | TRBV4-1 | . | . | TRBJ2-1
CASSLWLGMNTEAFF | TGTGCCAGCAGCTTATGGCTGGGCATGAACACTGAAGCTTTCTTT | TRBV7-2 | . | . | TRBJ1-1
CASGGGHTKNIQYF | TGTGCCAGCGGCGGGGGCCATACCAAAAACATTCAGTACTTC | TRBV6-5 | . | . | TRBJ2-4
CASSLTGAPNTEAFF | TGTGCCAGCAGCCTGACAGGGGCTCCGAACACTGAAGCTTTCTTT | TRBV3-1/TRBV3-2 | . | TRBD1 | TRBJ1-1
CASSNSGGRLSSYNEQFF | TGTGCCAGTAGTAATAGCGGGGGGCGCCTTAGCTCCTACAATGAGCAGTTCTTC | TRBV19 | . | TRBD2 | TRBJ2-1
CASRQGNNEQFF | TGTGCCAGTAGACAGGGTAACAATGAGCAGTTCTTC | TRBV7-9 | . | TRBD1 | TRBJ2-1
CASSGTSGSYEQYF | TGCGCCAGCAGCGGGACTAGCGGCTCCTACGAGCAGTACTTC | TRBV5-1 | once | TRBD2 | TRBJ2-7
CASREASGSSYNEQFF | TGCGCCAGCAGAGAGGCTAGCGGGAGCTCCTACAATGAGCAGTTCTTC | TRBV5-1 | . | TRBD2 | TRBJ2-1
CAWSVRGQGGEKLFF | TGTGCCTGGAGTGTACGTGGTCAGGGCGGCGAAAAACTGTTTTTT | TRBV30 | . | . | TRBJ1-4
CASSVGGQGVQPQHF | TGTGCCAGCAGCGTAGGGGGACAGGGAGTACAGCCCCAGCATTTT | TRBV9 | . | TRBD1 | TRBJ1-5
CASNERDNSPLHF | TGTGCCAGCAACGAGCGGGATAATTCACCCCTCCACTTT | TRBV6-6 | . | . | TRBJ1-6
CASSQDLQGARETQYF | TGTGCCAGCAGCCAAGATCTGCAGGGGGCTAGAGAGACCCAGTACTTC | TRBV4-2 | . | TRBD1 | TRBJ2-5
CASTRGAGANVLTF | TGTGCCAGCACCCGGGGGGCTGGGGCCAACGTCCTGACTTTC | TRBV28 | . | TRBD2 | TRBJ2-6
CSASDVTGGTQPQHF | TGCAGTGCTAGTGACGTGACAGGGGGCACCCAGCCCCAGCATTTT | TRBV20-1 | . | TRBD1 | TRBJ1-5
CASSEDRGLHNEQFF | TGTGCCAGCAGTGAGGACAGGGGGCTTCACAATGAGCAGTTCTTC | TRBV2 | once | TRBD1 | TRBJ2-1
CASSFDRDTEFF | TGTGCCAGCAGTTTCGACCGGGACACGGAGTTCTTC | TRBV11-2 | once | . | TRBJ2-1
CASTKGQGENGYTF | TGTGCCAGCACCAAAGGACAGGGAGAGAATGGCTACACCTTC | TRBV7-9 | . | TRBD1 | TRBJ1-2
CASSLARGLGTQYF | TGTGCCAGCAGTTTAGCGCGGGGGTTGGGGACCCAGTACTTC | TRBV28 | few | TRBD2 | TRBJ2-5
CASSLGASGVSYEQYF | TGTGCCAGCAGCTTAGGAGCTAGCGGGGTCTCCTACGAGCAGTACTTC | TRBV7-9 | . | TRBD2 | TRBJ2-7
CASSSPPGFDNEQFF | TGTGCCAGCAGTTCCCCCCCGGGTTTCGACAATGAGCAGTTCTTC | TRBV6-5 | . | . | TRBJ2-1